This entry lists 29 T cell receptor beta chains sequenced from one sample in a study of blood T cell repertoires in COVID-19. Some clones are missing from TCRdb's copy, which holds only in-frame ones; the method was immunoSEQ multiplex PCR. In the table there are about 190,000 clones, about 81% of which are singletons. The sample consisted of peripheral blood. The receptors were gathered from a woman aged 80 or older with COVID-19, enrolled during active disease.

The gene calls are TRBV6-2 or TRBV6-3 and TRBJ2-7; maybe TRBD1 (6 bases). The germline gives CDR1 MNHEY, CDR2 SVGEGT. The V end lost 1 base, the J end lost 4 bases, and 11 bases lay between the germline ends. This CDR3 has 14 residues. CDR3 nucleotides: TGTGCCAGCAGTTACTACTTCAGGGGATACGAGCAGTACTTC. It specifies CASSYYFRGYEQYF.

J is TRBJ2-7 and V is TRBV5-1, with TRBD1 identical over 10 bases. CDR1 is SGHRS, CDR2 YFSETQ, per germline. The CDR3 runs to 16 residues. Trimming removed 1 base from V and 4 bases from J; junction bases left unmatched: 8. CDR3 nucleotides: TGCGCCAGCAGCTTGTATCCTGGGACAGGGGATTACGAGCAGTACTTC. This encodes CASSLYPGTGDYEQYF.

J is TRBJ2-7 and V is TRBV29-1; tentative D call: TRBD2 (6 bases). Germline CDR1 SQVTM, CDR2 ANQGSEA. With 6 bases removed from V and 0 bases from J, the gap between germline ends came to 15 bases. CDR3 size: 14 residues. This CDR3 is CSVELAFRSYEQYF. The CDR3 bases are TGCAGCGTCGAACTAGCATTCCGCTCCTACGAGCAGTACTTC.

The chain recombines TRBV6-5 with TRBJ2-2; TRBD1 matches at 7 bases. CDR3 size: 16 residues. V trimming: 2 bases; J trimming: 7 bases; junction bases outside the gene matches: 10. In germline, CDR1 is MNHEY, CDR2 SVGAGI. The CDR3: CASSYQGQPTVGELFF. The CDR3 DNA reads as TGTGCCAGCAGTTACCAGGGACAGCCAACCGTCGGGGAGCTGTTTTTT.

This clone was recorded once. The chain carries TRBV3-1 (or the pseudogene TRBV3-2) and TRBJ2-1; no clear D gene. Trimming removed 0 bases from V and 7 bases from J, with 4 bases in between. Germline V CDR1 and CDR2: LGHDT, YNNKEL (reference sequence). The CDR3 has 12 residues. The CDR3 coding sequence is TGTGCCAGCAGCCAAGAGCGGAATGAGCAGTTCTTC. It translates to CASSQERNEQFF.

This chain links TRBV5-1 with TRBJ1-1; 7 nucleotides align to TRBD1. Losses at the gene ends were 7 bases for V and 0 bases for J; bases not matched to a gene: 9. The CDR3 has 15 residues. Looked up from germline, CDR1 is SGHRS and CDR2 is YFSETQ. The CDR3 DNA sequence: TGCGCCAGCGCCCCACTAGGGGGCGTGAACACTGAAGCTTTCTTT. It translates to CASAPLGGVNTEAFF.

The rearrangement joins TRBV13 to TRBJ2-7; TRBD2 matches 8 bases. The germline V gene encodes CDR1 PRHDT and CDR2 FYEKMQ (reference sequence). CDR3 length: 16 residues. V gave up 0 bases and J gave up 4 bases; unmatched junction bases: 8. CDR3 DNA: TGTGCCAGCAGCTTAGGATTTAGCGGGATGTTGTACGAGCAGTACTTC. Translated: CASSLGFSGMLYEQYF.

This chain links TRBV27 with TRBJ2-7, with 7 bases matching TRBD2. Germline V lookup: CDR1 MNHEY, CDR2 SMNVEV (reference sequence). V lost 8 bases to trimming and J lost 2 bases; unmatched junction nucleotides: 9. This CDR3 comprises 14 residues. The CDR3 coding sequence is TGTGCCAGCGGGTGGGGGGGTCCCCCCTACGAGCAGTACTTC. Translated, it gives CASGWGGPPYEQYF.

This sequence joins TRBV5-8 and TRBJ2-3; no firm D call. V was pared by 0 bases and J by 3 bases, with 5 bases between. Germline values: CDR1 SGHTS, CDR2 YDEGEE. CDR3 length: 13 amino acids. CDR3 DNA: TGTGCCAGCAGCTTGGGACAAACAGATACGCAGTATTTT. This gives the protein CASSLGQTDTQYF. Together with reference TRBV5-8 and TRBJ2-3, the CDR3 gives the full variable domain: EAGVTQSPTHLIKTRGQQATLRCSPISGHTSVYWYQQALGLGLQFLLWYDEGEERNRGNFPPRFSGRQFPNYSSELNVNALELEDSALYLCASSLGQTDTQYFGPGTRLTVL.

The chain is built from TRBV28 and TRBJ2-5, with D possibly being TRBD1 (6 bases). CDR1 is MDHEN, CDR2 SYDVKM, per germline. Trimming removed 5 bases from V and 3 bases from J, with 13 bases in between. The CDR3 has 14 amino acids. The CDR3 nucleotides are TGTGCCAGCAGTCGGACAGCCACCGAAGAGACCCAGTACTTC. The encoded protein is CASSRTATEETQYF.

This clone was found a few times. The rearrangement uses TRBV14 and TRBJ1-2; TRBD1 agrees at 9 bases. This CDR3 is 14 amino acids long. The germline V gene has CDR1 SGHDN and CDR2 FVKESK. The J segment lost 8 bases and the V segment lost 0 bases, leaving 4 bases of the junction unmatched. As DNA, the CDR3 is TGTGCCAGCAGCCAAGACTCGACAGGGGGAGGCTACACCTTC. As protein: CASSQDSTGGGYTF.

The chain couples TRBV27 to TRBJ1-5; possible D gene TRBD1, 5 bases. The V gene lost 2 bases and the J gene lost 7 bases, with 9 bases spanning the gap. This CDR3 spans 13 amino acids. Germline values: CDR1 MNHEY, CDR2 SMNVEV (reference sequence). The DNA for the CDR3 is TGTGCCAGCAGTTTAGGGAGGGGACAGCCCCAGCATTTT. Amino acid sequence: CASSLGRGQPQHF.

The CDR3 reads CASSHTSGRAGDTQYF. In nucleotides, the CDR3 is TGTGCCAGCAGCCATACTAGCGGGAGGGCCGGCGATACGCAGTATTTT. The chain carries TRBV7-2 and TRBJ2-3; 13 bases match TRBD2. The CDR3 covers 16 residues. Germline trimming cut 5 bases from V and 6 bases from J; bases unmatched to any gene: 8. Germline CDR1 is SGHTA and CDR2 is FQGNSA.

V and J are TRBV28 and TRBJ1-5, with 9 bases lining up with TRBD1. Germline values: CDR1 MDHEN, CDR2 SYDVKM. The trim removed 8 bases at V and 6 bases at J, leaving 8 bases unmatched. CDR3 length equals 14 residues. The CDR3 loop is CASDTGGDGQPQHF. The CDR3 region has the DNA TGTGCCAGCGACACAGGGGGCGACGGTCAGCCCCAGCATTTT.

This clone occurred a few times. The J gene is TRBJ2-1, the V gene TRBV5-4; 8 bases map to TRBD1. CDR1 is SGHNT, CDR2 YYREEE, per germline (reference sequence). CDR3 length equals 15 residues. Trimming removed 0 bases from V and 14 bases from J; junction bases left unmatched: 13. The CDR3 nucleotides are TGTGCCAGCAGCTTGGTTGTTGGGGTCGACAGGGGTGAGTTCTTC. Its translation is CASSLVVGVDRGEFF.

This chain uses TRBV5-1 with TRBJ2-5; possible D gene TRBD2, 5 bases. Germline lookup yields CDR1 SGHRS and CDR2 YFSETQ. The V gene lost 6 bases and the J gene lost 2 bases, with 11 bases spanning the gap. The CDR3 extends over 13 amino acids. The DNA of the CDR3 is TGCGCCAGCAACCTGGCGGGTCAAGAGACCCAGTACTTC. Its translation: CASNLAGQETQYF.

This clone was counted once. The CDR3: CASSVDGDRNSPLHF. The CDR3 coding sequence is TGTGCCAGCAGCGTAGACGGGGATCGGAATTCACCCCTCCACTTT. This chain joins TRBV9 and TRBJ1-6; D is unresolved. V dropped 0 bases and J dropped 7 bases, with 11 bases sitting between them. The CDR3 contains 15 residues. The V gene's germline CDR1 is SGDLS and CDR2 YYNGEE.

The CDR3 nucleotides read TGTGCCAGCAGCCAGGGGACTTTACCGTCCTACGAGCAGTACTTC. Protein product: CASSQGTLPSYEQYF. The chain is built from TRBV4-2 and TRBJ2-7; D is possibly TRBD2 (6 bases). This CDR3 comprises 15 residues. Trimming removed 3 bases at V and 1 base at J, with 13 bases between. Germline V lookup: CDR1 LGHNA, CDR2 YNFKEQ.

This chain connects TRBV11-3 to TRBJ1-4; possible D gene TRBD1, 6 bases. The germline V gene has CDR1 SGHNT and CDR2 YENEEA. V dropped 5 bases and J dropped 2 bases, with 12 bases sitting between them. CDR3 size: 15 residues. The CDR3 DNA follows: TGTGCCAGCAGCCCAGGACAGTCCACTAATGAAAAACTGTTTTTT. It translates to CASSPGQSTNEKLFF.

The count of this clone is one. The V call is TRBV19, the J call TRBJ2-3, with D unresolved. CDR1 and CDR2 (germline): LNHDA, SQIVND (reference sequence). Deletions cut 1 base from V and 2 bases from J, with 10 bases between. The length of the CDR3 is 15 residues. This chain's CDR3 is CASSIGPAPTDTQYF. The CDR3 region has the DNA TGTGCCAGTAGTATAGGCCCAGCGCCCACAGATACGCAGTATTTT.

The CDR3 region is CASSLASTGRAPLHF. CDR3 nucleotides: TGTGCCAGCAGCTTGGCCTCCACAGGGAGGGCACCCCTCCACTTT. This chain links TRBV5-6 with TRBJ1-6; possibly TRBD1 for D (6 bases). This CDR3 is 15 amino acids long. V lost 0 bases and J lost 11, with 15 bases in between. Germline CDR1 is SGHDT and CDR2 is YYEEEE.

The chain combines TRBV28 with TRBJ1-2; TRBD1 agrees at 8 bases. CDR1 MDHEN and CDR2 SYDVKM come from the germline V gene. The trim removed 3 bases at V and 5 bases at J, leaving 2 bases unmatched. This CDR3 contains 13 residues. In DNA form, the CDR3 reads TGTGCCAGCAGTTTCCGGACAGGGTATGGCTACACCTTC. This encodes CASSFRTGYGYTF.

This clone was detected once. The chain employs TRBV5-1 and TRBJ2-7; D gene ambiguous. Trimming left V 0 bases short and J 3 bases short, with 13 bases between. In germline, CDR1 is SGHRS, CDR2 YFSETQ. The CDR3 extends over 15 amino acids. The CDR3 DNA sequence: TGCGCCAGCAGCTTGGGGTTGGCTAGTGACTACGAGCAGTACTTC. This gives the protein CASSLGLASDYEQYF.

This chain links TRBV19 with TRBJ2-7, with 10 bases lining up with TRBD2. With 3 bases clipped from V and 3 bases from J, the junction kept 11 bases outside the gene matches. This CDR3 comprises 17 residues. CDR1 and CDR2 from the germline V gene are LNHDA and SQIVND (reference sequence). The CDR3 loop is CASSISLGLAANYEQYF. CDR3 nucleotide sequence: TGTGCCAGTAGTATCTCCCTCGGACTAGCGGCGAACTACGAGCAGTACTTC.

The table lists this clone with a few counts. V and J are TRBV4-2 and TRBJ1-5; TRBD1 might be the D (6 bases). V dropped 4 bases and J dropped 3 bases, with 25 bases sitting between them. The V gene's germline CDR1 is LGHNA and CDR2 YNFKEQ. This CDR3 has 19 residues. Here the CDR3 reads CASSPSGVPGHTNNQPQHF. CDR3 DNA sequence: TGTGCCAGCAGCCCAAGCGGGGTCCCGGGACACACAAACAATCAGCCCCAGCATTTT.

This clone was observed a single time. The chain is built from TRBV19 and TRBJ1-4; 8 bases align to TRBD1. The CDR3 runs to 15 residues. V was clipped by 5 bases and J by 4 bases; unmatched bases: 6. Germline loops: CDR1 LNHDA, CDR2 SQIVND (reference sequence). The CDR3 DNA reads TGTGCCAGTAGTCCAGGACAGGGCGGTAATGAAAAACTGTTTTTT. This encodes CASSPGQGGNEKLFF.

The count of this clone is one. V usage is TRBV5-4 and J usage is TRBJ2-7; TRBD2 agrees at 11 bases. Germline CDR1 and CDR2: SGHNT and YYREEE (reference sequence). Unmatched junction bases numbered 3, after V lost 0 bases and J lost 4 bases. The CDR3 extends over 15 amino acids. CDR3 bases: TGTGCCAGCAGCTTGGATAGCGGGGGGGTTTACGAGCAGTACTTC. Translated, it gives CASSLDSGGVYEQYF.

The rearrangement links TRBV11-2 to TRBJ1-2; 9 nucleotides align to TRBD1. Trimming removed 5 bases from V and 8 bases from J; junction bases left unmatched: 15. Per germline, CDR1 SGHAT and CDR2 FQNNGV. This CDR3 contains 16 residues. The CDR3 here is CASSIRTGDPARGYTF. The CDR3 coding sequence is TGTGCCAGCAGCATCCGGACAGGGGACCCAGCGCGCGGCTACACCTTC.

V is TRBV5-6 and J is TRBJ2-1; D ambiguous. The CDR3 totals 11 residues. Trimming took 1 base from V and 10 from J, leaving 6 bases between them. Germline V lookup: CDR1 SGHDT, CDR2 YYEEEE. This CDR3 reads CASSLTVEQFF. CDR3 nucleotides: TGTGCCAGCAGCTTGACGGTGGAGCAGTTCTTC.